This T cell receptor beta chain derives from a study of technical replicates of blood from a few donors. Some clones are missing from TCRdb's copy, which holds only in-frame ones; the method was immunoSEQ multiplex PCR. The table includes roughly 81,000 clones, approximately 83% detected once. The V end lost 1 base, the J end lost 3 bases, and 13 bases lay between the germline ends. Germline lookup yields CDR1 LNHNV and CDR2 YYDKDF (reference sequence). CDR3 size: 16 residues. The source of this sequence is a human donor in good health. Some clones in this sample may be carry-over from other donors' samples. The sequencing input was PBMCs. The chain combines TRBV15 with TRBJ1-5; D is unclear. The CDR3: CATSRGGPLHNQPQHF. The CDR3 nucleotides are TGTGCCACCAGCAGAGGAGGGCCCCTACACAATCAGCCCCAGCATTTT.